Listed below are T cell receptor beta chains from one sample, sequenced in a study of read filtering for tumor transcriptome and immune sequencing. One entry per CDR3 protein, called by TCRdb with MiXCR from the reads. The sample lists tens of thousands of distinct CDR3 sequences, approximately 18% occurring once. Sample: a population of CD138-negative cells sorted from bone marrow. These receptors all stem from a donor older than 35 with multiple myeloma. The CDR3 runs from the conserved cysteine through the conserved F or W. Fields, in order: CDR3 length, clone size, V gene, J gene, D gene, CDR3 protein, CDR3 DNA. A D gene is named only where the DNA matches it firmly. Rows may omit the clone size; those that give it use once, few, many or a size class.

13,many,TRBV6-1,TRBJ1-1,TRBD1,CASGRQGWTEAFF,TGTGCCAGCGGCCGACAGGGGTGGACTGAAGCTTTCTTT
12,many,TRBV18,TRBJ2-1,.,CASSPLGNEQFF,TGTGCCAGCTCACCCCTGGGCAATGAGCAGTTCTTC
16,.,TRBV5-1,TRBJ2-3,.,CASVLNGRASTDSQYF,TGCGCCAGCGTCTTAAACGGGAGAGCTAGCACAGATTCGCAGTATTTT
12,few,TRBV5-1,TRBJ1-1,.,CASSLEGAEAFF,TGCGCCAGCAGCCTGGAGGGGGCTGAAGCTTTCTTT
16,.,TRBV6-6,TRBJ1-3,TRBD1,CASKLATGRSGNTIYF,TGTGCCAGCAAGCTAGCGACAGGGCGCTCTGGAAACACCATATATTTT
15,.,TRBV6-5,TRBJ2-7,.,CASRPFGQLSYEQYF,TGTGCCAGCAGGCCCTTTGGACAGTTATCCTACGAGCAGTACTTC
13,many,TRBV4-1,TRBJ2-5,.,CASSQLPQETQYF,TGCGCCAGCAGCCAATTACCCCAAGAGACCCAGTACTTC
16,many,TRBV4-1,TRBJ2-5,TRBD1,CASSQDPGQGQETQYF,TGCGCCAGCAGCCAAGATCCGGGACAGGGCCAAGAGACCCAGTACTTC
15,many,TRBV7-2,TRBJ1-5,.,CASSLEAGKDQPQHF,TGTGCCAGCAGCTTAGAGGCCGGGAAAGACCAGCCCCAGCATTTT
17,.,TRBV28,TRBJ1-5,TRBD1,CASSLWTGTGGGQPQHF,TGTGCCAGCAGTTTATGGACCGGGACAGGGGGCGGTCAGCCCCAGCATTTT
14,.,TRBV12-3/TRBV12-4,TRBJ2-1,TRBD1,CASRRQGSVPEQFF,TGTGCCAGCAGAAGACAGGGATCCGTACCCGAGCAGTTCTTC
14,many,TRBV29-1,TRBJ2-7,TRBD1,CSVAPFRQGGEQYF,TGCAGCGTTGCCCCATTTCGACAGGGTGGCGAGCAGTACTTC
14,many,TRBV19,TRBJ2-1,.,CASSYSRSYNEQFF,TGTGCCAGTAGCTACAGTCGCTCCTACAATGAGCAGTTCTTC
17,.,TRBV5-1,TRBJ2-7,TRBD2,CASSPRTSGGATYEQYF,TGCGCCAGCAGCCCTCGGACTAGCGGGGGGGCGACCTACGAGCAGTACTTC
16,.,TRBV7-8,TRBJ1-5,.,CASSLSGGLINQPQHF,TGTGCCAGCAGCTTAAGTGGGGGTCTAATCAATCAGCCCCAGCATTTT
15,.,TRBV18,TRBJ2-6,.,CASSPALSGANVPTF,TGTGCCAGCTCACCTGCTCTCTCTGGGGCCAACGTCCCGACTTTC
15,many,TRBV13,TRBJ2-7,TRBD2,CASSLGTSGQYEQYF,TGTGCCAGCAGCTTAGGGACTAGCGGGCAGTACGAGCAGTACTTC
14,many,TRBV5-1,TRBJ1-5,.,CASSLEGGDGPQHF,TGCGCCAGCAGCTTAGAGGGGGGGGATGGTCCCCAGCATTTT
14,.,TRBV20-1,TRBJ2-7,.,CSARDTGVIGEQYF,TGCAGTGCTAGAGATACCGGGGTAATCGGCGAGCAGTACTTC
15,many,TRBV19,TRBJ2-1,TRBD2,CASSPGLAPYNEQFF,TGTGCCAGTAGTCCCGGACTAGCACCCTACAATGAGCAGTTCTTC
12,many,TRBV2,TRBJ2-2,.,CASSDMSGELFF,TGTGCCAGCAGTGATATGTCCGGGGAGCTGTTTTTT
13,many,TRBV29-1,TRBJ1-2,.,CSVGTKDSYGYTF,TGCAGCGTTGGGACGAAGGATAGCTATGGCTACACCTTC
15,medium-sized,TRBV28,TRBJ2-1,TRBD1,CASREPGQGYNEQFF,TGTGCCAGCAGGGAACCGGGACAGGGGTACAATGAGCAGTTCTTC
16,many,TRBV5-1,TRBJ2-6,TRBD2,CASSGAGVSGANVLTF,TGCGCCAGCAGCGGAGCGGGAGTCTCTGGGGCCAACGTCCTGACTTTC
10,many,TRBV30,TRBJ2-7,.,CAGGTYEQYF,TGTGCCGGAGGGACCTACGAGCAGTACTTC
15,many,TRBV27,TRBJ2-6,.,CASSWDRSGANVLTF,TGTGCCAGCAGTTGGGACCGCTCTGGGGCCAACGTCCTGACTTTC
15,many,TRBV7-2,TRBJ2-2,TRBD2,CASSLAGGKTGELFF,TGTGCCAGCAGCTTAGCGGGAGGGAAGACCGGGGAGCTGTTTTTT
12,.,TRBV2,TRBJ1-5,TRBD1,CASNRDSQPQHF,TGTGCCAGCAATCGGGACAGCCAGCCCCAGCATTTT
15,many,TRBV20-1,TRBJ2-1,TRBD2,CSAPPGLGERNEQFF,TGCAGTGCTCCGCCGGGACTAGGAGAGAGAAATGAGCAGTTCTTC
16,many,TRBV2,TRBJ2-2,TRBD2,CASSEDGRAFTGELFF,TGTGCCAGCAGTGAAGACGGGAGGGCCTTCACCGGGGAGCTGTTTTTT
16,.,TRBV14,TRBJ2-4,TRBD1,CASSLTGERAKNIQYF,TGTGCCAGCAGCCTCACAGGGGAGAGAGCCAAAAACATTCAGTACTTC
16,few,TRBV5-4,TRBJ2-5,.,CASSFGGGRLQETQYF,TGTGCCAGCAGCTTCGGGGGTGGCCGCCTCCAAGAGACCCAGTACTTC
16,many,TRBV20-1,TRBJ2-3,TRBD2,CSARGSLAGSTDTQYF,TGCAGTGCTAGAGGGTCCCTAGCGGGAAGCACAGATACGCAGTATTTT
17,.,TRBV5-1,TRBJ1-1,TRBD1,CASSLVRDSYTNTEAFF,TGCGCCAGCAGCCTCGTAAGGGACAGCTATACGAACACTGAAGCTTTCTTT
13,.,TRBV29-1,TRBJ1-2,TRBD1,CSVPGQESRGYTF,TGCAGCGTGCCGGGACAGGAGTCGAGAGGCTACACCTTC
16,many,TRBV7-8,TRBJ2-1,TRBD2,CASSELAGSLAGEQFF,TGTGCCAGCAGCGAACTAGCGGGTTCATTGGCGGGTGAGCAGTTCTTC
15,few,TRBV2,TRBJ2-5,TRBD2,CASSLQGTNQETQYF,TGTGCCAGCAGTCTTCAAGGGACTAACCAAGAGACCCAGTACTTC
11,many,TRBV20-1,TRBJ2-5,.,CSVRGGETQYF,TGCAGTGTTCGAGGGGGGGAGACCCAGTACTTC
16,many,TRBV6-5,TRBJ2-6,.,CASSYSSGFGANVLTF,TGTGCCAGCAGTTACTCGAGCGGTTTCGGGGCCAACGTCCTGACTTTC
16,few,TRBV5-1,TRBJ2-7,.,CASSSLGAGQTYEQYF,TGCGCCAGCAGCTCGCTCGGGGCCGGACAGACCTACGAGCAGTACTTC
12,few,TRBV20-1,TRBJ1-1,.,CSMHAGAPEAFF,TGCAGTATGCACGCCGGGGCGCCTGAAGCTTTCTTT
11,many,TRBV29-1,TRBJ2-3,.,CSVVRADTQYF,TGCAGCGTTGTGCGGGCGGATACGCAGTATTTT
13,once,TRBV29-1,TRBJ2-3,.,CSVEQVSLVTQYF,TGCAGCGTTGAACAGGTATCCCTCGTTACGCAGTATTTT
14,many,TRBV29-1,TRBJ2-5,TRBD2,CSVEGVAGERTQYF,TGCAGCGTTGAAGGGGTAGCGGGAGAGCGGACCCAGTACTTC
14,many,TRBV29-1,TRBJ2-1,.,CSVPRGSSYNEQFF,TGCAGCGTCCCCCGTGGGAGCTCCTACAATGAGCAGTTCTTC
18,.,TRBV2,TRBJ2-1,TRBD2,CVSSEDPPGLAGYNEQFF,TGTGTCAGCAGTGAAGATCCCCCGGGACTAGCGGGCTACAATGAACAGTTCTTC
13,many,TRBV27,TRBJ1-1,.,CASSFDLNTEAFF,TGTGCCAGCAGTTTCGACCTGAACACTGAAGCTTTCTTT
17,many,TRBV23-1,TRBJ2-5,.,CASSQPTSQEDQETQYF,TGCGCCAGCAGTCAACCCACGAGCCAGGAGGACCAAGAGACCCAGTACTTC
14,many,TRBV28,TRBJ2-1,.,CATVPGLEINEQFF,TGTGCCACCGTCCCCGGGCTGGAAATCAATGAGCAGTTCTTC
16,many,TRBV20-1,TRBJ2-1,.,CSAQTAVAAIYNEQFF,TGCAGTGCTCAGACGGCGGTAGCGGCTATATACAATGAGCAGTTCTTC
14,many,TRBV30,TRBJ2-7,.,CAWSTLGQSYEQYF,TGTGCCTGGAGTACGCTCGGTCAGTCCTACGAGCAGTACTTC
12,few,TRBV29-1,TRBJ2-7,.,CSVVFGGQEQYF,TGCAGCGTTGTGTTCGGGGGACAAGAGCAGTACTTC
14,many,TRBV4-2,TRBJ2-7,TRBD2,CASSPRGLGYEQYF,TGTGCCAGCAGCCCTAGGGGACTAGGCTACGAGCAGTACTTC
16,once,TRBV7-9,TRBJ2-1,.,CASSPRYGSSYREQFF,TGTGCCAGCAGCCCACGTTACGGGAGCTCCTACCGTGAGCAGTTCTTC